What follows describes a single T cell receptor (beta chain). The antigen is not known. Unexposed donor CD4+ T cells date from 2011-2018, before the COVID-19 pandemic. After less than 11 days of culture, CD4+ T cells were isolated. Fresh IL-2 medium replaced half the medium on days 3 and 7. The protocol was immunoSEQ multiplex PCR, while the TCRdb copy is restricted to in-frame clones and leaves out a portion. The table has some 16,000 clones, around 77% seen once. This specimen belongs to a study of CD4 T cells in relation to SARS-CoV-2 and coronaviruses. For the study at large: The negative reference was HIV-1 Nef peptide pool or peptide-free culture.

There are 14 residues in the CDR3. Trimming took off 3 bases at V and 7 bases at J, with 13 bases between the two ends. Looked up from germline, CDR1 is KGHSH and CDR2 is LQKENI. Findings of the study overall: Monoreactive clones expanded significantly more to SARS-CoV-2 than crossreactive clones did.

This receptor was taken from a human donor in good health. The rearrangement uses TRBV18 and TRBJ1-5, with D maybe TRBD1 (5 bases). Sequencing used CD4+ T cells from PBMCs, cultured in vitro. The CDR3 DNA sequence: TGTGCCAGCTCACCTCCGGGGGGAACCCAGCCCCAGCATTTT. This gives the protein CASSPPGGTQPQHF.